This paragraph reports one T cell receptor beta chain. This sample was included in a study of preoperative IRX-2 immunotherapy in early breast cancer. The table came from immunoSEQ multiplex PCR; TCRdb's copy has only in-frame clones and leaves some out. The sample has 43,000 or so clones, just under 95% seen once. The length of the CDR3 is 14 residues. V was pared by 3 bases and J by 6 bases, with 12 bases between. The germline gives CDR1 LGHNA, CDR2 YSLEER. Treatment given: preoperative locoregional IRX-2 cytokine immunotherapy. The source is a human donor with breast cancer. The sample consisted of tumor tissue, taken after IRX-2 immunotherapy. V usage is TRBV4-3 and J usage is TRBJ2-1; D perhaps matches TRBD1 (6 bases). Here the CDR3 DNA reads TGCGCCAGCAGCCAGGGGGCCATAAGCAATGAGCAGTTCTTC. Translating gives CASSQGAISNEQFF.